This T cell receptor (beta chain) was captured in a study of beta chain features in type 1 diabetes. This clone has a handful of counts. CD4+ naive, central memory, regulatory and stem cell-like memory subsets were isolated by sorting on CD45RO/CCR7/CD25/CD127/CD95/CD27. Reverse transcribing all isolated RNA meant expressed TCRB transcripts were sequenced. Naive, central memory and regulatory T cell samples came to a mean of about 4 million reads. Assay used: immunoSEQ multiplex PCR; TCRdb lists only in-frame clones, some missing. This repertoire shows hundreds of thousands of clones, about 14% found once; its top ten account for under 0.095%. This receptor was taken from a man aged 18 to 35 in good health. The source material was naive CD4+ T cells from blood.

The CDR3 spells CATYLEGAKNIQYF. The CDR3 DNA sequence: TGTGCCACGTACCTGGAAGGGGCCAAAAACATTCAGTACTTC. The chain employs TRBV6-1 and TRBJ2-4; no definite D call. Deletions cut 10 bases from V and 1 base from J, with 14 bases between. CDR1 and CDR2 (germline): MNHNS, SASEGT. This CDR3 contains 14 residues.